This T cell receptor beta chain was obtained from a study of beta chain features in type 1 diabetes. Study summary: On cell yields, gender and age, patients and healthy donors were similar. Examination spanned 90 million to 140 million sorted cells from all samples.

The study reverse transcribed the entire isolated RNA, so it sequenced expressed TCRB transcripts. The average output of naive, central memory and regulatory T cell samples was several million reads. Sequencing was performed with immunoSEQ multiplex PCR; in TCRdb, only in-frame clones are kept and a portion is missing. The sample has 300,000 to 400,000 clones, roughly 12% seen once. This CDR3 contains 13 residues. V lost 5 bases and J 4 bases, leaving 9 bases between the germline ends. Looked up from germline, CDR1 is MNHNS and CDR2 is SASEGT. The material sequenced was naive CD4+ T cells from blood. The receptor's source is a man younger than 30 in good health. V and J are TRBV6-1 and TRBJ2-1; D gene ambiguous. The CDR3 spells CASSLDGYNEQFF. CDR3 nucleotide sequence: TGTGCCAGCAGTCTTGACGGGTACAATGAGCAGTTCTTC.